This TCR beta chain was identified in a study of early T cells in non-severe SARS-CoV-2 infection. This CDR3 is 17 amino acids long. CDR1 and CDR2 from the germline V gene are MNHEY and SVGEGT. The trim removed 7 bases at V and 4 bases at J, leaving 8 bases unmatched. Unique molecular identifiers were attached to individual cDNA molecules. MiXCR was run by TCRdb on the 5' RACE reads, yielding one entry per CDR3 protein. The repertoire holds tens of thousands of distinct CDR3 sequences, with 12% as singletons. This clonotype was sampled from an adult who was a healthcare worker with PCR-confirmed SARS-CoV-2 infection or an uninfected control (not recorded which). The rearrangement joins TRBV6-2 or TRBV6-3 to TRBJ2-1; 15 bases are a match to TRBD2. The sample taken for sequencing was whole blood. CDR3 residues: CASMSRTSGGAYNEQFF. In DNA form, the CDR3 reads TGTGCCAGCATGTCGAGGACTAGCGGGGGGGCTTACAATGAGCAGTTCTTC.